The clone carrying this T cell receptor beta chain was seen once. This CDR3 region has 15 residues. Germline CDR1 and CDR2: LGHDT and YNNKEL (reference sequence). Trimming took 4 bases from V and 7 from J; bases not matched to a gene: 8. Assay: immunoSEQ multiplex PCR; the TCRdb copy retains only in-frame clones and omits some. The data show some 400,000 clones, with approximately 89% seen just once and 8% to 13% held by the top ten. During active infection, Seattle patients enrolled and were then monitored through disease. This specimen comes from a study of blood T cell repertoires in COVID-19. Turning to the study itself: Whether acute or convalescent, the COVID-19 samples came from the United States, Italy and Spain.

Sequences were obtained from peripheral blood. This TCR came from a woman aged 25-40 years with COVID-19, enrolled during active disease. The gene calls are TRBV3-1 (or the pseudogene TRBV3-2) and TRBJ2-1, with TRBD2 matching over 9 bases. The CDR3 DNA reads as TGTGCCAGCAGCCCCTTGGGACTAGCTGGGAATGAGCAGTTCTTC. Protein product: CASSPLGLAGNEQFF.